This entry lists 18 T cell receptor beta chains sequenced from one sample in a study of T cells after yellow fever vaccination (dated by TCRdb to about 2019). Libraries were built with 5' RACE. The sample was run on an Illumina NovaSeq 6000. The public reads were run again by TCRdb, first through fastp at Q25 and then through MiXCR, and only productive beta chains were kept. A single entry per CDR3 protein holds the most common genes and DNA from its merged rows. The sample has about 250,000 distinct CDR3 sequences on record, around 3.5% of them singletons. Clones ranked in the top ten supply over 15% of the sample. Sample treatment or condition, as interpreted from the label and publication: live attenuated yellow fever vaccine strain. Source: PBMCs, taken 15 days after the yellow fever booster vaccination. These receptors came from a man aged 18 to 30 who received the YFV17D yellow fever vaccine.

This clonotype was counted ten times or more. The chain couples TRBV4-1 to TRBJ1-1; unclear D gene. In germline, CDR1 is MGHRA, CDR2 YSYEKL. CDR3 length: 17 amino acids. Between the trimmed V and J ends, which lost 1 base and 1 base, there was a span of 16 bases. The CDR3, as DNA: TGCGCCAGCAGCCAAGGTCGGGCCAGAGCAACGAACACTGAAGCTTTCTTT. This translates into CASSQGRARATNTEAFF.

This clonotype is termed medium-sized. The rearrangement uses TRBV29-1 and TRBJ2-7; D unresolved. V was cut by 1 base and J by 5 bases, with 9 bases left in between. Germline loops: CDR1 SQVTM, CDR2 ANQGSEA. The CDR3 loop spans 12 amino acids. The chain's CDR3 is CSVEVRADEQYF. The DNA of the CDR3 is TGCAGCGTTGAAGTTCGGGCAGACGAGCAGTACTTC.

This clonotype was seen a handful of times. The V call is TRBV29-1, the J call TRBJ2-1; 9 bases map to TRBD2. The ends lost 1 base at V and 7 bases at J; junction bases unmatched: 8. Germline CDR1 reads SQVTM; CDR2 reads ANQGSEA. CDR3 size: 15 residues. The CDR3 spells CSVEGSPRGGNEQFF. The CDR3 DNA reads as TGCAGCGTTGAAGGATCACCGCGGGGGGGGAATGAGCAGTTCTTC.

This clonotype was recorded at least ten times. V is TRBV29-1 and J is TRBJ2-5; maybe TRBD2 (6 bases). The CDR3 has 14 residues. With 3 bases removed from V and 1 base from J, the gap between germline ends came to 12 bases. CDR1 is SQVTM and CDR2 is ANQGSEA in the germline V gene. This CDR3 reads CSVDSQGGQETQYF. CDR3 DNA sequence: TGCAGCGTTGACTCGCAGGGAGGCCAAGAGACCCAGTACTTC.

The rearrangement links TRBV27 to TRBJ1-4; no firm D call. Trimming stripped 7 bases from V and 3 bases from J, with 24 bases between. The CDR3 is 18 residues long. Per germline, CDR1 MNHEY and CDR2 SMNVEV (reference sequence). The CDR3 region has the DNA TGTGCCAGCACCTCGAAACTCGGGTCTTTGGAAGCTAATGAAAAACTGTTTTTT. Amino acids: CASTSKLGSLEANEKLFF.

This clonotype was found many times. V is TRBV5-1 and J is TRBJ2-3, with TRBD2 matching 11 bases. J lost 3 bases, V lost 4 bases, and 7 bases had no gene match. Germline assignment: CDR1 SGHRS and CDR2 YFSETQ. The CDR3 covers 16 residues. CDR3 DNA sequence: TGCGCCAGCAGCCCGCCGACTAGCGGGGTAACAGATACGCAGTATTTT. Protein product: CASSPPTSGVTDTQYF.

This clonotype was detected many times. The chain has TRBV4-3 and TRBJ2-5; TRBD2 aligns across 11 bases. Looked up from germline, CDR1 is LGHNA and CDR2 is YSLEER. V lost 2 bases to trimming and J lost 4 bases; unmatched junction nucleotides: 12. This CDR3 spans 18 amino acids. CDR3 DNA sequence: TGCGCCAGCAGCCAACTACCCCCCCTAGCGGGGGGTGCAGAGACCCAGTACTTC. It encodes CASSQLPPLAGGAETQYF.

This clonotype was seen at least ten times. The CDR3: CATRIGDEQYF. The CDR3 region has the DNA TGTGCCACACGTATTGGCGACGAGCAGTACTTC. The gene calls are TRBV14 and TRBJ2-7, with D hard to call. The CDR3 covers 11 residues. The germline gives CDR1 SGHDN, CDR2 FVKESK. The V end lost 10 bases, the J end lost 5 bases, and 12 bases lay between the germline ends.

There are many counts of this clonotype. The V call is TRBV5-5, the J call TRBJ1-6, with TRBD1 as a possible D gene (5 bases). The CDR3 is 13 residues long. In germline, CDR1 is SGHKS, CDR2 YYEKEE (reference sequence). V lost 8 bases to trimming and J lost 10 bases, with 16 bases between them. The chain's CDR3 is CASGGGPESPLHF. The CDR3 DNA reads as TGTGCCAGTGGGGGGGGACCCGAGTCACCCCTCCACTTT. Full variable domain (outside the CDR3, taken from reference TRBV5-5 and TRBJ1-6): DAGVTQSPTHLIKTRGQQVTLRCSPISGHKSVSWYQQVLGQGPQFIFQYYEKEERGRGNFPDRFSARQFPNYSSELNVNALLLGDSALYLCASGGGPESPLHFGNGTRLTVT.

At least ten counts were recorded for this clonotype. This chain connects TRBV20-1 to TRBJ2-7, with a possible D match to TRBD1 (5 bases). Germline V lookup: CDR1 DFQATT, CDR2 SNEGSKA (reference sequence). The CDR3 contains 13 residues. With 2 bases removed from V and 1 base from J, the gap between germline ends came to 9 bases. CDR3 residues: CSARRSGSYEQYV. DNA of the CDR3: TGCAGTGCTAGAAGGTCAGGGTCCTACGAGCAGTACGTC.

This clonotype was observed many times. The chain links TRBV2 to TRBJ1-5; D perhaps matches TRBD1 (5 bases). V was clipped by 7 bases and J by 2 bases, with 9 bases between them. Germline CDR1 is SNHLY and CDR2 is FYNNEI. The CDR3 length is 13 residues. The CDR3 DNA reads TGTGCCAGCAAGGGCAGGGGCAATCAGCCCCAGCATTTT. Translated, it gives CASKGRGNQPQHF.

This clonotype occurred many times. The CDR3 region has the DNA TGTGCCAGCAGTTTAGAGTTGGGGGGGCGCCCCCAGCATTTT. Its protein product is CASSLELGGRPQHF. The V and J genes are TRBV12-3 or TRBV12-4 and TRBJ1-5; TRBD1 might be the D (6 bases). Trimming took off 1 base at V and 10 bases at J, with 14 bases between the two ends. CDR3 length: 14 amino acids.

This clonotype has a count of ten or more. The chain is built from TRBV12-3 or TRBV12-4 and TRBJ1-5, with D maybe TRBD1 (6 bases). The CDR3 length is 19 residues. V was trimmed by 5 bases and J by 2 bases, leaving 25 bases between them. CDR3 protein: CASSPRGWLGLGGNQPQHF. The CDR3, as DNA: TGTGCCAGCAGTCCTAGGGGGTGGCTGGGGCTTGGGGGCAATCAGCCCCAGCATTTT.

In its sample, this clonotype was seen many times. This sequence joins TRBV10-3 and TRBJ2-4; D is uncertain. From germline, CDR1 is ENHRY and CDR2 SYGVKD. The CDR3 sequence is 14 residues long. The V and J ends lost 2 bases and 0 bases respectively, with 5 bases between them. The CDR3 region is CAISEGIAKNIQYF. CDR3 nucleotide sequence: TGTGCCATCAGTGAGGGAATAGCCAAAAACATTCAGTACTTC.

This clonotype was found many times. V and J are TRBV5-1 and TRBJ2-4; possible D gene TRBD1, 5 bases. The V end was cut by 2 bases, the J end by 8 bases, with 11 bases between. The CDR3 runs to 13 residues. Germline CDR1 reads SGHRS; CDR2 reads YFSETQ. The CDR3 region has the DNA TGCGCCAGCAGCTTATTAGGGGATGACATTCAGTACTTC. This sequence encodes CASSLLGDDIQYF.

Ten or more counts support this clonotype. The chain recombines TRBV5-4 with TRBJ2-3, with D possibly being TRBD2 (5 bases). CDR3 size: 15 residues. The V end lost 4 bases, the J end lost 4 bases, and 16 bases lay between the germline ends. CDR1 is SGHNT and CDR2 is YYREEE in the germline V gene (reference sequence). The CDR3, as DNA: TGTGCCAGCAGCCCCCTCGAGGGCCCCCCAGATACGCAGTATTTT. It codes for CASSPLEGPPDTQYF.

The table lists this clonotype with many counts. The CDR3 bases are TGTGCCAGCAGTTTAACAGGGGCTTTTTCACCCCTCCACTTT. It specifies CASSLTGAFSPLHF. The rearrangement joins TRBV7-8 to TRBJ1-6; 7 nucleotides line up with TRBD1. Germline CDR1 SGHVS, CDR2 FQNEAQ. This CDR3 spans 14 amino acids. The junction had 8 bases not matched to a gene; V was cut back by 6 bases and J by 9 bases.

This clonotype was observed many times. The chain uses TRBV28 and TRBJ2-5; the D gene is possibly TRBD2 (6 bases). The CDR3 is 14 amino acids. In germline, CDR1 is MDHEN, CDR2 SYDVKM. V gave up 2 bases and J gave up 4 bases, with 11 bases separating them. The chain's CDR3 is CASSLGVGGETQYF. The CDR3 DNA is TGTGCCAGCAGTTTAGGGGTGGGGGGAGAGACCCAGTACTTC.